Shown below are 27 T cell receptor beta chains from a single sample sequenced in a study of CD8 T cells in Susac syndrome. Random hexamers were used to reverse transcribe the RNA input (about 0.45 to 1 ug). Each CDR3 protein gets one entry after TCRdb re-called the immunoSEQ multiplex PCR reads with MiXCR. The sample has roughly 200,000 distinct CDR3 sequences; about 95% are singletons. The specimen was CD8+ T cells from PBMCs. The receptors derive from a human donor with multiple sclerosis.

This chain connects TRBV5-1 to TRBJ2-7; D is unresolved. Looked up from germline, CDR1 is SGHRS and CDR2 is YFSETQ. V lost 1 base and J 2 bases, leaving 7 bases between the germline ends. The CDR3 extends over 13 amino acids. Written as DNA, the CDR3 is TGCGCCAGCAGCTTGAACAGCCCCTACGAGCAGTACTTC. This encodes CASSLNSPYEQYF.

The rearrangement uses TRBV20-1 and TRBJ2-7, with unresolved D. V shed 0 bases and J shed 4 bases, with 7 bases lying between them. This CDR3 contains 12 residues. Germline V lookup: CDR1 DFQATT, CDR2 SNEGSKA (reference sequence). This CDR3 reads CSARDSQYEQYF. The CDR3, as DNA: TGCAGTGCTAGAGATTCCCAGTACGAGCAGTACTTC.

The chain employs TRBV5-6 and TRBJ2-1; 9 nucleotides match TRBD1. The CDR3 spans 16 residues. In germline, CDR1 is SGHDT, CDR2 YYEEEE. J gave up 8 bases and V 4 bases, and 13 bases lay outside the gene matches. CDR3 sequence reads: CASSPPAGTGLHEQFF. The CDR3 DNA reads as TGTGCCAGCAGCCCTCCAGCCGGGACAGGGCTCCATGAGCAGTTCTTC.

V usage is TRBV6-5 and J usage is TRBJ1-5, with D uncertain. V lost 6 bases and J 1 base, leaving 13 bases between the germline ends. The germline V gene has CDR1 MNHEY and CDR2 SVGAGI. The CDR3 covers 15 residues. CDR3 amino acids: CASRKDPGSNQPQHF. CDR3 sequence (DNA): TGTGCCAGCAGGAAAGACCCTGGCAGCAATCAGCCCCAGCATTTT.

A single count supports this clonotype. This chain uses TRBV7-9 with TRBJ1-2; TRBD1 aligns across 7 bases. J gave up 3 bases and V 5 bases, and 9 bases lay outside the gene matches. The germline V gene has CDR1 SEHNR and CDR2 FQNEAQ (reference sequence). The CDR3 totals 15 residues. CDR3 loop: CASSPWGTGDYGYTF. CDR3 DNA: TGTGCCAGCAGCCCCTGGGGCACAGGGGACTATGGCTACACCTTC.

The rearrangement links TRBV11-2 to TRBJ2-5; 11 nucleotides align to TRBD2. The germline gives CDR1 SGHAT, CDR2 FQNNGV. The length of the CDR3 is 16 residues. V dropped 3 bases and J dropped 5; count of bases not matched to a gene: 8. CDR3 protein: CASSFIIAGGPETQYF. CDR3 bases: TGTGCCAGCAGCTTTATAATAGCGGGAGGGCCCGAGACCCAGTACTTC.

The chain couples TRBV4-1 to TRBJ1-2; 8 bases line up with TRBD1. Germline V gives CDR1 MGHRA, CDR2 YSYEKL. The length of the CDR3 is 17 residues. With 1 base clipped from V and 0 bases from J, the junction kept 7 bases outside the gene matches. The CDR3 DNA follows: TGCGCCAGCAGCCAAGGACAGGGGCTGCTAGCTAACTATGGCTACACCTTC. As protein: CASSQGQGLLANYGYTF.

The chain carries TRBV27 and TRBJ2-1, with D unclear. Germline assignment: CDR1 MNHEY and CDR2 SMNVEV (reference sequence). V lost 0 bases, J lost 5 bases, and 11 bases lay in between. CDR3 length: 15 residues. DNA of the CDR3: TGTGCCAGCAGTTTATCGAGACGGGTAGACAATGAGCAGTTCTTC. Translated: CASSLSRRVDNEQFF.

The gene calls are TRBV7-9 and TRBJ2-7; 12 bases align to TRBD2. J gave up 6 bases and V 4 bases, and 7 bases lay outside the gene matches. The CDR3 is 15 amino acids. Germline V gene data show CDR1 as SEHNR and CDR2 as FQNEAQ (reference sequence). CDR3 sequence reads: CASSYLAGGQVEQYF. CDR3 coding DNA: TGTGCCAGCAGCTACCTAGCGGGAGGGCAAGTCGAGCAGTACTTC.

The count of this clonotype is one. The gene calls are TRBV2 and TRBJ2-5; TRBD2 agrees at 10 bases. The CDR3 sequence is 17 residues long. CDR1 and CDR2 (germline): SNHLY, FYNNEI. Trimming removed 0 bases from V and 5 bases from J; junction bases left unmatched: 9. The CDR3 sequence: CASSEALTSGNSETQYF. The CDR3 DNA follows: TGTGCCAGCAGTGAAGCGCTTACTAGCGGGAATTCTGAGACCCAGTACTTC. The whole variable domain, filled in from reference TRBV2 and TRBJ2-5, reads EPEVTQTPSHQVTQMGQEVILRCVPISNHLYFYWYRQILGQKVEFLVSFYNNEISEKSEIFDDQFSVERPDGSNFTLKIRSTKLEDSAMYFCASSEALTSGNSETQYFGPGTRLLVL.

The chain uses TRBV3-1 and TRBJ2-1, with TRBD1 identical over 7 bases. CDR3 length: 18 amino acids. Germline lookup yields CDR1 LGHDT and CDR2 YNNKEL (reference sequence). With V trimmed by 0 bases and J by 4 bases, 12 bases remained unmatched. The CDR3 DNA reads as TGTGCCAGCAGCCAAGAATGGAGCGAAGGGGGCCTTTACAATGAGCAGTTCTTC. Its protein is CASSQEWSEGGLYNEQFF.

About this clonotype itself: Relative to the germline gene, one junction end is altered; a read error may explain this. The rearrangement links TRBV25-1 to TRBJ2-1; 10 positions agree with TRBD2. The germline V gene has CDR1 MGHDK and CDR2 SYGVNS. The length of the CDR3 is 14 residues. DNA of the CDR3: TGTGCCAGCAGCGGACTAGCGGACTACAATGAGCAGCTCTTC. Translating gives CASSGLADYNEQLF.

The chain uses TRBV7-9 and TRBJ2-7, with a tentative D call TRBD2 (6 bases). V shed 6 bases and J shed 7 bases, with 13 bases lying between them. Germline CDR1 is SEHNR and CDR2 is FQNEAQ (reference sequence). The CDR3 runs 12 residues. This CDR3 is CASSPGLKEQYF. The CDR3 DNA reads TGTGCCAGCAGTCCGGGACTCAAGGAGCAGTACTTC.

The chain recombines TRBV11-2 with TRBJ1-4; no clear D. Germline assignment: CDR1 SGHAT and CDR2 FQNNGV. CDR3 length: 16 amino acids. Trimming took off 4 bases at V and 8 bases at J, with 20 bases between the two ends. The CDR3, as DNA: TGTGCCAGCAGCTCCCCACAACACGAGATGGGAGAAAAACTGTTTTTT. Translated: CASSSPQHEMGEKLFF.

J is TRBJ1-1 and V is TRBV7-9, with D maybe TRBD1 (5 bases). This CDR3 has 13 amino acids. Trimming removed 1 base from V and 6 bases from J, with 9 bases in between. CDR1 is SEHNR and CDR2 is FQNEAQ in the germline V gene (reference sequence). The CDR3 DNA sequence: TGTGCCAGCAGCTTAGGGACATTCGCTGAAGCTTTCTTT. Translating it yields CASSLGTFAEAFF.

This chain links TRBV9 with TRBJ2-1; no reliable D call. CDR1 is SGDLS, CDR2 YYNGEE, per germline. The ends were cut back, 0 bases at V and 1 base at J, with 5 bases in the middle. The CDR3 has 14 amino acids. CDR3 loop: CASSVAGSYNEQFF. The CDR3 DNA reads TGTGCCAGCAGCGTAGCAGGATCCTACAATGAGCAGTTCTTC.

The CDR3 sequence: CATRFGEGPRNEQFF. CDR3 DNA: TGTGCCACCAGGTTTGGGGAGGGCCCTCGCAATGAGCAGTTCTTC. V gene TRBV15 combines with J gene TRBJ2-1, with TRBD2 matching 7 bases. The CDR3 consists of 15 residues. Germline lookup yields CDR1 LNHNV and CDR2 YYDKDF (reference sequence). J was trimmed by 6 bases and V by 6 bases; bases with no gene match: 11.

This clonotype turned up a few times. The chain couples TRBV27 to TRBJ2-1; D gene unclear. The CDR3 length is 14 residues. Trimming cost V 3 bases and J 2 bases, with 8 bases left between them. Germline CDR1 reads MNHEY; CDR2 reads SMNVEV (reference sequence). The DNA for the CDR3 is TGTGCCAGCAGTTTGCCAGGAACCTACAATGAGCAGTTCTTC. Its protein product is CASSLPGTYNEQFF.

CDR3 sequence reads: CASSPGHSEAFF. The CDR3 DNA follows: TGTGCCAGCAGTCCGGGACATTCAGAAGCTTTCTTT. The J gene is TRBJ1-1, the V gene TRBV9, with TRBD1 as a possible D gene (6 bases). The CDR3 runs to 12 residues. From germline, CDR1 is SGDLS and CDR2 YYNGEE. V lost 5 bases and J 8 bases, leaving 13 bases between the germline ends.

Comments on this clonotype: At one end the junction does not follow the germline gene, possibly because of a read error. The rearrangement links TRBV3-1 to TRBJ1-2, with 8 positions matching TRBD1. CDR1 and CDR2 (germline): LGHDT, YNNKEL (reference sequence). The CDR3 has 11 residues. CDR3 amino acids: CASSQGTGSLF. CDR3 coding DNA: TGTGCCAGCAGCCAGGGGACAGGCTCCCTCTTC.

The rearrangement uses TRBV5-1 and TRBJ2-1; D unresolved. The CDR3 runs to 16 residues. Germline values: CDR1 SGHRS, CDR2 YFSETQ. Trimming removed 0 bases at V and 1 base at J, with 11 bases between. The CDR3 reads CASSLDELGSYNEQFF. The CDR3, as DNA: TGCGCCAGCAGCTTGGACGAGCTGGGGTCCTACAATGAGCAGTTCTTC.

The J gene is TRBJ1-3, the V gene TRBV29-1; no clear D gene. Germline CDR1 and CDR2: SQVTM and ANQGSEA. The V and J ends lost 3 bases and 4 bases respectively, with 4 bases between them. The CDR3 has 11 amino acids. The CDR3 DNA reads as TGCAGCGTTGACATAGGAAACACCATATATTTT. The encoded protein is CSVDIGNTIYF.

V is TRBV20-1 and J is TRBJ2-7; possibly TRBD2 for D (6 bases). V lost 1 base, J lost 3 bases, and 13 bases lay in between. Germline loops: CDR1 DFQATT, CDR2 SNEGSKA (reference sequence). This CDR3 comprises 14 residues. The CDR3 here is CSARALATGYEQYF. The CDR3 bases are TGCAGTGCTAGAGCCCTAGCGACCGGCTACGAGCAGTACTTC.

The chain carries TRBV12-3 or TRBV12-4 and TRBJ1-6; D remains unclear. V was cut by 10 bases and J by 9 bases, with 19 bases left in between. The CDR3 spans 14 residues. CDR3 DNA: TGTGCCAACAAAGCGGCCCTTCTGTCTTCACCCCTCCACTTT. Its protein product is CANKAALLSSPLHF.

CDR3 nucleotide sequence: TGTGCCAGCAGCCAAGTAGGTTGGAGCGGGAGTCGGGCAGATACGCAGTATTTT. Its translation is CASSQVGWSGSRADTQYF. The rearrangement joins TRBV4-2 to TRBJ2-3; TRBD2 agrees at 8 bases. This CDR3 region has 18 residues. From germline, CDR1 is LGHNA and CDR2 YNFKEQ. Germline trimming cut 1 base from V and 4 bases from J; bases unmatched to any gene: 13.

In DNA form, the CDR3 reads TGTGCCAGCCGCCAGGGACTAGCGGGAGAGAGACGGGAGACCCAGTACTTC. This translates into CASRQGLAGERRETQYF. The chain recombines TRBV5-6 with TRBJ2-5; 14 bases fit TRBD2. The CDR3 runs 17 residues. The trim removed 7 bases at V and 5 bases at J, leaving 13 bases unmatched. Germline V gene data show CDR1 as SGHDT and CDR2 as YYEEEE.

This clonotype appeared a single time. The V and J genes are TRBV11-2 and TRBJ2-7; possibly TRBD1 for D (5 bases). V was cut by 5 bases and J by 2 bases, with 10 bases left in between. CDR1 and CDR2 from the germline V gene are SGHAT and FQNNGV. The CDR3 extends over 13 amino acids. CDR3 loop: CASSKQVTYEQYF. DNA of the CDR3: TGTGCCAGCAGCAAACAGGTGACCTACGAGCAGTACTTC.